This TCR beta chain was observed in a study of T-cell memory formation after mild COVID-19. This clonotype was picked up a small number of times. Germline V gene data show CDR1 as SGHTA and CDR2 as FQGTGA. With 4 bases removed from V and 3 bases from J, the gap between germline ends came to 13 bases. The CDR3 is 14 residues long. TCRdb re-derived calls from the 5' RACE reads in MiXCR, one entry per CDR3 protein. The table has around 510,000 distinct CDR3 sequences, 20% to 25% seen once. The material sequenced was PBMCs or a T cell subset sorted from them (not recorded which). The receptor was derived from an adult woman who had mild COVID-19 (a few samples of this study predate the infection). Cell type and time point are not known. The chain uses TRBV7-3 and TRBJ2-7; TRBD1 or TRBD2 may be the D gene (5 bases each). The CDR3 loop is CASSSPGRNYEQYF. The CDR3 DNA reads as TGTGCCAGCAGCTCCCCGGGACGGAACTACGAGCAGTACTTC. The whole variable domain, remainder taken from reference TRBV7-3 and TRBJ2-7, is GAGVSQTPSNKVTEKGKYVELRCDPISGHTALYWYRQSLGQGPEFLIYFQGTGAADDSGLPNDRFFAVRPEGSVSTLKIQRTERGDSAVYLCASSSPGRNYEQYFGPGTRLTVT.